The clone carrying this T cell receptor beta chain has a handful of counts. Its specificity is not known. This entry belongs to a study of T cells in Graves' hyperthyroidism and ophthalmopathy. Study-wide points: In validation, the model predicted ophthalmopathy. These predictions came a median about 6.5 months before onset.

J was trimmed by 2 bases and V by 0 bases; bases with no gene match: 0. The CDR3 loop spans 15 amino acids. Patients with uncontrolled infections, other autoimmune diseases, pregnancy or lactation were excluded. The PBMCs were taken from roughly 10 ml of fresh peripheral blood. The CDR3 regions of TCR beta were amplified from RNA transcripts. The HTBI primer set was used in a first-round RT-PCR of the TCR CDR3. TCRdb reanalysed the multiplex PCR reads using MiXCR and keeps one entry per CDR3 protein. In the table there are under 350,000 distinct CDR3 sequences, around a sixth of which are singletons. The chain has TRBV12-3 or TRBV12-4 and TRBJ2-1; TRBD2 agrees at 8 bases. This TCR was sampled from a woman between 50 and 59 years old with Graves' hyperthyroidism. The sequencing sample was made of blood. DNA for the CDR3: TGTGCCAGCAGTTTAGCCGGGAGGGCCTACAATGAGCAGTTCTTC. Its protein is CASSLAGRAYNEQFF.